The clone carrying this T cell receptor (beta chain) was seen once. The antigen is not known. These data belong to a study of T cells in localized non-small cell lung cancer. Points from the study as a whole: Uninvolved adjacent lung had higher T cell clonality than tumor and all other tissues. As only one tumor region underwent sequencing, heterogeneity remains possible.

Looked up from germline, CDR1 is SGHAT and CDR2 is FQNNGV. The V and J ends lost 0 bases and 8 bases, in that order; junction bases with no gene match: 4. The CDR3 covers 15 residues. Method: immunoSEQ multiplex PCR; TCRdb's copy keeps in-frame clones and lacks some. Among tens of thousands of clones listed, around 80% were seen once. The source is a male donor at least 60 years old with stage III squamous cell lung carcinoma. The chain carries TRBV11-2 and TRBJ1-2; 12 nucleotides align to TRBD1. Sequencing used peripheral blood, obtained before any cancer treatment. CDR3 bases: TGTGCCAGCAGCTTAGATCTCGGGACAGGGGGCGGCTACACCTTC. Its translation: CASSLDLGTGGGYTF.